Following are 11 T cell receptor beta chains from one sample sequenced in a study of PD-L1 blockade in urothelial cancer. Time point described: peripheral blood 6 weeks after treatment start. The protocol was immunoSEQ multiplex PCR, while the TCRdb copy is restricted to in-frame clones and leaves out a portion. Of roughly 120,000 clones listed, around 89% were seen once; the top ten hold 1.5% to 2%. Source: PBMCs, taken around atezolizumab (anti-PD-L1) treatment. All receptors derive from a man in his 60s with urothelial cancer.

The rearrangement links TRBV11-2 to TRBJ2-7, with a tentative D call TRBD1 (6 bases). The V end was cut by 2 bases, the J end by 3 bases, with 14 bases between. Germline CDR1 is SGHAT and CDR2 is FQNNGV. The CDR3 has 15 amino acids. CDR3 DNA sequence: TGTGCCAGCAGCTTATCGCGCGTCAGGGGCTACGAGCAGTACTTC. Translated, it gives CASSLSRVRGYEQYF.

V is TRBV7-2 and J is TRBJ1-4; no reliable D call. The CDR3 sequence is 14 residues long. From germline, CDR1 is SGHTA and CDR2 FQGNSA. The V end was cut by 1 base, the J end by 4 bases, with 7 bases between. The CDR3 loop reads CASSLVANNEKLFF. The CDR3 DNA reads as TGTGCCAGCAGCTTAGTAGCCAATAATGAAAAACTGTTTTTT.

V and J are TRBV5-1 and TRBJ2-4; 8 positions agree with TRBD2. CDR1 and CDR2 from the germline V gene are SGHRS and YFSETQ. There are 15 residues in the CDR3. The ends lost 0 bases at V and 6 bases at J; junction bases unmatched: 5. The CDR3 bases are TGCGCCAGCAGCTTGGAGGGGAGCGGGAGAAACATTCAGTACTTC. It codes for CASSLEGSGRNIQYF.

This clone came up once. The CDR3 here is CASSSTGTVGYYTF. The CDR3 nucleotides read TGTGCCAGTAGTTCCACCGGGACAGTGGGTTACTACACCTTC. This sequence joins TRBV19 and TRBJ1-2, with 7 positions matching TRBD1. CDR1 is LNHDA and CDR2 is SQIVND in the germline V gene (reference sequence). Trimming removed 5 bases from V and 10 bases from J; junction bases left unmatched: 13. The length of the CDR3 is 14 residues.

The V gene is TRBV19, the J gene TRBJ2-7; no clear D. CDR1 is LNHDA, CDR2 SQIVND, per germline (reference sequence). V lost 7 bases and J lost 7, with 17 bases in between. The CDR3 runs 13 residues. The CDR3: CASKNRRLGEQYF. In DNA form, the CDR3 reads TGTGCCAGTAAGAACAGACGGCTTGGGGAGCAGTACTTC.

The rearrangement uses TRBV2 and TRBJ1-2; D is perhaps TRBD1 (5 bases). CDR1 SNHLY and CDR2 FYNNEI come from the germline V gene. The V gene lost 4 bases and the J gene lost 7 bases, with 16 bases spanning the gap. The CDR3 covers 14 residues. In DNA form, the CDR3 reads TGTGCCAGCAGTGGTCGGGGGGAGATAGGTGGCTACACCTTC. Translation: CASSGRGEIGGYTF.

This chain uses TRBV18 with TRBJ1-5; the match to TRBD1 covers 11 bases. V was clipped by 2 bases and J by 4 bases; unmatched bases: 10. The CDR3 is 18 residues long. Germline V CDR1 and CDR2: KGHSH, LQKENI. In nucleotides, the CDR3 is TGTGCCAGCTCACCAACCCATCCCGGGACAGGGGGAAATCAGCCCCAGCATTTT. Amino acid sequence: CASSPTHPGTGGNQPQHF.

In nucleotides, the CDR3 is TGTGCCAGCAGTCCCCGGACAGGGACTAACTATGGCTACACCTTC. It translates to CASSPRTGTNYGYTF. The chain carries TRBV27 and TRBJ1-2, with TRBD1 identical over 8 bases. V lost 5 bases to trimming and J lost 0 bases; unmatched junction nucleotides: 5. The CDR3 runs to 15 residues. CDR1 is MNHEY, CDR2 SMNVEV, per germline (reference sequence).

The V and J genes are TRBV7-9 and TRBJ2-1, with 7 positions matching TRBD2. J gave up 6 bases and V 4 bases, and 15 bases lay outside the gene matches. Germline V gene lookup returns CDR1 SEHNR and CDR2 FQNEAQ (reference sequence). The CDR3 totals 17 residues. The CDR3 protein is CASSSSLAGSRGNEQFF. The CDR3 DNA follows: TGTGCCAGCAGCTCATCTTTAGCGGGCTCCCGGGGCAATGAGCAGTTCTTC.

This chain connects TRBV6-4 to TRBJ1-2; D is unclear. Germline V lookup: CDR1 MRHNA, CDR2 SNTAGT. The CDR3 length is 14 residues. Trimming pared 7 bases from V and 3 bases from J, leaving 15 bases between. CDR3 region: CASKLYPQDYGYTF. The CDR3 DNA is TGTGCCAGCAAACTCTACCCGCAGGACTATGGCTACACCTTC.

This sequence joins TRBV19 and TRBJ2-5; D not certain. The CDR3 consists of 14 residues. Trimming removed 7 bases at V and 1 base at J, with 13 bases between. CDR1 and CDR2 from the germline V gene are LNHDA and SQIVND (reference sequence). CDR3 protein: CASKTVNSQETQYF. CDR3 nucleotide sequence: TGTGCCAGTAAAACGGTAAACAGCCAAGAGACCCAGTACTTC.